What follows is one TCR beta chain and its context. Sequencing used immunoSEQ multiplex PCR; TCRdb keeps in-frame clones, though not all of them. The sample has just over 2,000,000 clones; over 85% are singletons. CD8 cells classed as naive were CD45RO-negative and positively selected for CCR7, excluding terminally differentiated effector memory CD45RA+ cells. This sample was included in a study of shared clonotypes between healthy human individuals. Sequences were obtained from naive CD8+ T cells sorted from blood. This TCR was recovered from a man aged 18 to 30 in good health.

The CDR3 DNA sequence: TGTGCCAGCAGTACCTCTCACGGGGGGTTCACAGATACGCAGTATTTT. Translating gives CASSTSHGGFTDTQYF. V is TRBV28 and J is TRBJ2-3; 7 nucleotides agree with TRBD2. Germline V lookup: CDR1 MDHEN, CDR2 SYDVKM. This CDR3 region has 16 residues. V shed 5 bases, J shed 2 bases, and the junction held 10 bases outside the gene matches.